These T cell receptor beta chains were read from a single sample in a study of CD8+ T cells in alopecia areata. Generated by immunoSEQ multiplex PCR, the TCRdb table keeps only in-frame clones and is missing some. Among roughly 250,000 clones listed, under 70% were seen once. The sample was CD4+ T cells sorted from blood, taken at week 0. The source of these receptors is a human donor with alopecia areata. CDR3s include the opening cysteine and the closing phenylalanine or tryptophan. The D gene is left open where the match is weak. Size values are once, few and many counts, or a class for expanded clones, and some rows have none.

j_gene	v_gene	d_gene	abundance	CDR3nt	CDR3aa
TRBJ2-7	TRBV5-1	.	.	TGCGCCAGCAGCTTGGTAAGCAGGGAAAAAGACGAGCAGTACTTC	CASSLVSREKDEQYF
TRBJ2-7	TRBV4-1	TRBD2	.	TGCGCCAGCAGCCAAGTGGGAGGGATCCACGACGAGCAGTACTTC	CASSQVGGIHDEQYF
TRBJ2-5	TRBV11-1	.	.	TGTGCCAGCCGTCAGGGGCAAGAGACCCAGTACTTC	CASRQGQETQYF
TRBJ1-1	TRBV4-3	.	few	TGCGCCAGCAGCCACACGGGACGGTACACTGAAGCTTTCTTT	CASSHTGRYTEAFF
TRBJ1-2	TRBV29-1	TRBD1	.	TGCAGCGTTGAGGCGGGACAGGGCGGTGGCTACACCTTC	CSVEAGQGGGYTF
TRBJ2-3	TRBV29-1	TRBD2	few	TGCAGCGTTGAGGGAGGGCGGGGGTCAGGCACAGATACGCAGTATTTT	CSVEGGRGSGTDTQYF
TRBJ1-5	TRBV2	.	.	TGTGCCAGCAGTGATCTCTGGACCCAGCATTTT	CASSDLWTQHF
TRBJ1-4	TRBV4-1	.	.	TGCGCCAGCAGCCAAGAGGCCAGCGCAACTAATGAAAAACTGTTTTTT	CASSQEASATNEKLFF
TRBJ1-2	TRBV6-1	.	.	TGTGCCAGCAGGCTCGTCACGGGAGAGTATGGCTACACCTTC	CASRLVTGEYGYTF
TRBJ1-2	TRBV29-1	TRBD1	.	TGCAGCGTCCCAGGGGGGCTGTATTATGGCTACACCTTC	CSVPGGLYYGYTF
TRBJ1-1	TRBV2	TRBD1	few	TGTGCCAGCATTACGACAGGGAGGACTGAAGCTTTCTTT	CASITTGRTEAFF
TRBJ2-3	TRBV4-2	.	.	TGTGCCAGCAGCCAAAACACGGGGACTAGCACAGATACGCAGTATTTT	CASSQNTGTSTDTQYF
TRBJ2-1	TRBV14	TRBD1	.	TGTGCCAGCAGCCAGGAGACAGGGGGCAAGGAGTTCTTC	CASSQETGGKEFF